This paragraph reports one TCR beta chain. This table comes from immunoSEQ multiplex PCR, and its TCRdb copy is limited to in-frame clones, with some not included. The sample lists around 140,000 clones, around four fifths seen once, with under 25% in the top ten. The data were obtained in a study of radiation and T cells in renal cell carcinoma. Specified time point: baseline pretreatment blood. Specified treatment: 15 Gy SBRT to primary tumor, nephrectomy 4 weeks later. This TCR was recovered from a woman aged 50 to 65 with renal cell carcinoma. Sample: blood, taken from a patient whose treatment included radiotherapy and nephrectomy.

CDR3: CAWRSGGHVGYTF. CDR3 nucleotide sequence: TGTGCCTGGAGGTCGGGGGGCCATGTTGGCTACACCTTC. The chain employs TRBV30 and TRBJ1-2, with TRBD1 as a possible D gene (6 bases). Germline CDR1 is GTSNPN and CDR2 is SVGIG (reference sequence). This CDR3 contains 13 residues. Trimming left V 3 bases short and J 7 bases short, with 15 bases between.